These 31 T cell receptor beta chains were all obtained from the same sample, sequenced in a study of cytomegalovirus exposure and HLA in healthy donors (dated by TCRdb to about 2017). The library was generated by the immunoSEQ multiplex PCR assay. For the multiplex PCR, a mixture combining 60 forward primers for TCR Vbeta segments and 13 reverse primers for TCR Jbeta segments was used. In its TCRdb copy, this immuneACCESS table keeps in-frame sequences only and misses some clones. Where compared with another copy, unresolved V genes explain less than half of these, and the others have no known cause. The sample has fewer than 200,000 clones on record, about four fifths of them singletons. The top ten hold over 10% of the sample. Sequenced: PBMCs. The receptor source for this set is a woman aged 45-65 years in good health and CMV-seronegative.

This sequence joins TRBV7-2 and TRBJ2-1; TRBD2 agrees at 10 bases. Trimming took 2 bases from V and 5 from J; bases not matched to a gene: 9. The CDR3 is made up of 17 amino acids. Germline values: CDR1 SGHTA, CDR2 FQGNSA. In DNA, the CDR3 is TGTGCCAGCAGCTTATTGGCGGCTAGCGGGGGCCACAATGAGCAGTTCTTC. Protein sequence: CASSLLAASGGHNEQFF.

This rearrangement joins TRBV5-4 to TRBJ1-4; weak D call: TRBD1 (5 bases). V gave up 4 bases and J gave up 4 bases, with 17 bases separating them. CDR3 length: 16 residues. Germline CDR1 is SGHNT and CDR2 is YYREEE (reference sequence). Written as DNA, the CDR3 is TGTGCCAGCAGCGTCCCCGCAGGGCGGGGTAATGAAAAACTGTTTTTT. Protein product: CASSVPAGRGNEKLFF.

This clone occurred once. The rearrangement links TRBV19 to TRBJ1-2; 9 positions agree with TRBD1. The CDR3 sequence is 13 residues long. Unmatched junction bases numbered 4, after V lost 3 bases and J lost 8 bases. In germline, CDR1 is LNHDA, CDR2 SQIVND (reference sequence). CDR3 nucleotides: TGTGCCAGTAGTATGGGACAGGGTCGCGGCTACACCTTC. Residues: CASSMGQGRGYTF.

V is TRBV7-6 and J is TRBJ2-7, with TRBD1 identical over 9 bases. V lost 5 bases, J lost 3 bases, and 5 bases stayed unmatched. This CDR3 contains 14 residues. Germline CDR1 is SGHVS and CDR2 is FNYEAQ. CDR3 sequence: CASSPWDRDYEQYF. DNA of the CDR3: TGTGCCAGCAGCCCATGGGACAGGGACTACGAGCAGTACTTC.

This sequence joins TRBV11-2 and TRBJ2-5; 7 bases fit TRBD2. CDR1 and CDR2 (germline): SGHAT, FQNNGV. The CDR3 contains 14 residues. The V segment lost 2 bases and the J segment 2 bases; nucleotides outside the gene matches: 2. CDR3 bases: TGTGCCAGCAGCTTAAGCGGGACGCAAGAGACCCAGTACTTC. Amino acids: CASSLSGTQETQYF. Variable domain in full (rest from reference TRBV11-2 and TRBJ2-5): EAGVAQSPRYKIIEKRQSVAFWCNPISGHATLYWYQQILGQGPKLLIQFQNNGVVDDSQLPKDRFSAERLKGVDSTLKIQPAKLEDSAVYLCASSLSGTQETQYFGPGTRLLVL.

The chain joins TRBV7-2 to TRBJ1-2; D remains unclear. CDR3 length: 13 amino acids. V was shortened by 8 bases and J by 8 bases, with 18 bases between the two germline ends. The germline gives CDR1 SGHTA, CDR2 FQGNSA. In DNA form, the CDR3 reads TGTGCCAGCCTCCCCTTGAGAGCTCCCGGCTACACCTTC. Translated: CASLPLRAPGYTF.

The rearrangement joins TRBV6-6 to TRBJ1-2; unclear D gene. The CDR3 is 14 residues long. Trimming removed 5 bases from V and 4 bases from J, with 14 bases in between. Germline CDR1 reads MNHNY; CDR2 reads SVGAGI (reference sequence). DNA of the CDR3: TGTGCCAGCAGTGCGAGTGCAAGTATCTATGGCTACACCTTC. Residues: CASSASASIYGYTF.

The rearrangement uses TRBV5-1 and TRBJ2-7, with 14 bases fitting TRBD2. The trim removed 2 bases at V and 0 bases at J, leaving 10 bases unmatched. This CDR3 spans 19 amino acids. CDR1 and CDR2 from the germline V gene are SGHRS and YFSETQ. The CDR3 DNA reads as TGCGCCAGCAGCTTAGGACTAGCGGGGGGCCCAAAAAGCTCCTACGAGCAGTACTTC. This sequence encodes CASSLGLAGGPKSSYEQYF. Supplemented by reference TRBV5-1 and TRBJ2-7, the full variable domain reads KAGVTQTPRYLIKTRGQQVTLSCSPISGHRSVSWYQQTPGQGLQFLFEYFSETQRNKGNFPGRFSGRQFSNSRSEMNVSTLELGDSALYLCASSLGLAGGPKSSYEQYFGPGTRLTVT.

The chain recombines TRBV5-1 with TRBJ2-7, with TRBD1 matching 7 bases. V shed 3 bases and J 1 base; nucleotides not matched to a gene: 7. The CDR3 covers 15 residues. Germline V lookup: CDR1 SGHRS, CDR2 YFSETQ. The CDR3 sequence is CASSSIGGNSYEQYF. The CDR3 DNA is TGCGCCAGCAGCTCGATAGGGGGCAATTCCTACGAGCAGTACTTC.

The chain employs TRBV5-1 and TRBJ2-5; 7 bases are shared with TRBD1. The CDR3 has 14 amino acids. Germline V gives CDR1 SGHRS, CDR2 YFSETQ. Trimming at V came to 3 bases and at J to 4 bases, leaving 6 bases not matched to a gene. Here the CDR3 reads CASSSGQWGETQYF. DNA of the CDR3: TGCGCCAGCAGCTCGGGACAGTGGGGAGAGACCCAGTACTTC.

This clone appeared a single time. The rearrangement joins TRBV2 to TRBJ2-2, with 16 bases fitting TRBD2. Losses at the gene ends were 10 bases for V and 7 bases for J; bases not matched to a gene: 6. This CDR3 spans 15 amino acids. The germline gives CDR1 SNHLY, CDR2 FYNNEI. CDR3: CATRGLAGGIGELFF. As DNA, the CDR3 is TGTGCCACCCGGGGACTAGCGGGGGGGATCGGGGAGCTGTTTTTT.

This clone showed up just once. The J gene is TRBJ2-5, the V gene TRBV7-9; tentative D call: TRBD1 (6 bases). Germline lookup yields CDR1 SEHNR and CDR2 FQNEAQ (reference sequence). V was clipped by 5 bases and J by 2 bases, with 12 bases between them. There are 14 residues in the CDR3. The CDR3, as DNA: TGTGCCAGCAGCCAAACGACAGGACAAGAGACCCAGTACTTC. The encoded protein is CASSQTTGQETQYF.

J is TRBJ1-1 and V is TRBV19, with a tentative D call TRBD1 (5 bases). V was pared by 7 bases and J by 12 bases, with 21 bases between. Germline CDR1 and CDR2: LNHDA and SQIVND (reference sequence). CDR3 length equals 13 residues. CDR3 in amino acids: CASNNQAGGSTFF. In nucleotides, the CDR3 is TGTGCCAGTAATAATCAGGCGGGGGGGTCAACTTTCTTT.

There are a few counts of this clone. J is TRBJ1-2 and V is TRBV28; D is undetermined. Germline-derived CDR1 and CDR2 are MDHEN and SYDVKM. The V end was cut by 5 bases, the J end by 8 bases, with 18 bases between. This CDR3 contains 14 residues. The DNA for the CDR3 is TGTGCCAGCAGTAGCTTTGCAGGAGGTGGAGGCTACACCTTC. Its protein is CASSSFAGGGGYTF.

The chain is built from TRBV7-2 and TRBJ2-3, with 11 bases aligning to TRBD2. Germline trimming cut 5 bases from V and 0 bases from J; bases unmatched to any gene: 7. CDR1 is SGHTA and CDR2 is FQGNSA in the germline V gene. The CDR3 runs to 17 residues. The CDR3 nucleotides are TGTGCCAGCAGCCCCATAGCGGGAGGGCCTAGCACAGATACGCAGTATTTT. Translated: CASSPIAGGPSTDTQYF.

This clone was observed a single time. The CDR3, as DNA: TGTGCCAGCACCATTGGGACAGGGACCTACGAGCAGTACTTC. This translates into CASTIGTGTYEQYF. The rearrangement joins TRBV7-2 to TRBJ2-7; TRBD1 aligns across 9 bases. The CDR3 has 14 amino acids. Trimming removed 7 bases from V and 2 bases from J; junction bases left unmatched: 6. Germline loops: CDR1 SGHTA, CDR2 FQGNSA.

This chain joins TRBV9 and TRBJ2-5; TRBD2 matches at 9 bases. With 7 bases clipped from V and 5 bases from J, the junction kept 3 bases outside the gene matches. Germline V gene sequence: CDR1 SGDLS, CDR2 YYNGEE. CDR3 length: 12 residues. DNA of the CDR3: TGTGCCAGCTCCGCGGGGGGGGAGACCCAGTACTTC. It translates to CASSAGGETQYF.

The V and J genes are TRBV11-2 and TRBJ2-5, with 12 nucleotides matching TRBD2. CDR1 and CDR2 from the germline V gene are SGHAT and FQNNGV. The CDR3 has 16 residues. V shed 1 base and J 2 bases; nucleotides not matched to a gene: 2. In nucleotides, the CDR3 is TGTGCCAGCAGCTTAGGCCTAGCGGGGGGGCAAGAGACCCAGTACTTC. It specifies CASSLGLAGGQETQYF.

V and J are TRBV5-6 and TRBJ2-3; 13 positions match TRBD2. V lost 3 bases and J lost 6; bases outside the gene matches: 4. Germline lookup yields CDR1 SGHDT and CDR2 YYEEEE. The CDR3 length is 15 residues. The CDR3 here is CASSSGTSGMDTQYF. For the CDR3, the DNA is TGTGCCAGCAGCTCCGGGACTAGCGGGATGGATACGCAGTATTTT.

The chain employs TRBV11-2 and TRBJ1-2, with D possibly matching TRBD1 (6 bases). V lost 4 bases to trimming and J lost 4 bases, with 13 bases between them. The CDR3 sequence is 14 residues long. Germline values: CDR1 SGHAT, CDR2 FQNNGV. The CDR3 reads CASSSIQGPYGYTF. CDR3 coding DNA: TGTGCCAGCAGCTCGATACAGGGACCCTATGGCTACACCTTC.

The rearrangement uses TRBV4-2 and TRBJ1-1; no clear D. In germline, CDR1 is LGHNA, CDR2 YNFKEQ. The CDR3 has 11 amino acids. Trimming pared 4 bases from V and 5 bases from J, leaving 5 bases between. CDR3 amino acids: CASSLRTEAFF. CDR3 sequence (DNA): TGTGCCAGCAGCCTCAGAACTGAAGCTTTCTTT.

The chain recombines TRBV10-3 with TRBJ1-1; a possible D gene is TRBD1 (5 bases). V dropped 6 bases and J dropped 6 bases, with 14 bases sitting between them. Germline V CDR1 and CDR2: ENHRY, SYGVKD. CDR3 length: 13 residues. The DNA of the CDR3 is TGTGCCATCAGCGAGATAGGGGACTCTGAAGCTTTCTTT. Translated, it gives CAISEIGDSEAFF.

The chain couples TRBV27 to TRBJ1-2, with D perhaps matching TRBD1 (5 bases). Trimming pared 3 bases from V and 8 bases from J, leaving 19 bases between. Germline V CDR1 and CDR2: MNHEY, SMNVEV (reference sequence). This CDR3 region has 15 residues. The CDR3 region has the DNA TGTGCCAGCAGTTTGTGGCAGGGAGGGCTAGTCGGCTACACCTTC. It specifies CASSLWQGGLVGYTF.

The rearrangement links TRBV5-1 to TRBJ2-7, with a possible D match to TRBD1 (5 bases). The CDR3 extends over 13 amino acids. Trimming shortened V by 1 base and J by 2 bases, and 7 bases separated the two germline ends. CDR1 is SGHRS, CDR2 YFSETQ, per germline. The DNA for the CDR3 is TGCGCCAGCAGCTTGTCCAGGGCCTACGAGCAGTACTTC. It translates to CASSLSRAYEQYF.

The chain uses TRBV6-1 and TRBJ1-4, with 7 bases matching TRBD1. This CDR3 has 15 amino acids. Germline V gives CDR1 MNHNS, CDR2 SASEGT. V lost 6 bases and J lost 7; bases outside the gene matches: 11. As DNA, the CDR3 is TGTGCCAGCAGGGCCAGACAGGGACGGACTGAAAAACTGTTTTTT. Residues: CASRARQGRTEKLFF.

This clone was seen only once. This chain links TRBV9 with TRBJ1-4; weak D call: TRBD1 (5 bases). CDR3 length: 14 residues. Germline loops: CDR1 SGDLS, CDR2 YYNGEE. V lost 0 bases and J lost 6, with 9 bases in between. This CDR3 reads CASSVDRSDEKLFF. DNA of the CDR3: TGTGCCAGCAGCGTAGACAGGAGCGATGAAAAACTGTTTTTT. Full variable domain (outside the CDR3, taken from reference TRBV9 and TRBJ1-4): DSGVTQTPKHLITATGQRVTLRCSPRSGDLSVYWYQQSLDQGLQFLIQYYNGEERAKGNILERFSAQQFPDLHSELNLSSLELGDSALYFCASSVDRSDEKLFFGSGTQLSVL.

V and J are TRBV4-1 and TRBJ2-2; the match to TRBD2 covers 15 bases. Germline CDR1 is MGHRA and CDR2 is YSYEKL. The ends lost 5 bases at V and 6 bases at J; junction bases unmatched: 4. The CDR3 covers 16 residues. The CDR3 bases are TGCGCCAGCAGCTCCCGGACTAGCGGGGGGGCCGGGGAGCTGTTTTTT. Protein product: CASSSRTSGGAGELFF.

This chain connects TRBV4-3 to TRBJ2-1; possibly TRBD2 for D (6 bases). The CDR3 extends over 17 amino acids. The V gene lost 1 base and the J gene lost 5 bases, with 18 bases spanning the gap. CDR1 is LGHNA, CDR2 YSLEER, per germline. CDR3 nucleotides: TGCGCCAGCAGCCAAGTTTTTTTGTCGGGAGTCCACAATGAGCAGTTCTTC. Amino acid sequence: CASSQVFLSGVHNEQFF.

This clone was counted once. The V call is TRBV7-8, the J call TRBJ2-5; 7 bases map to TRBD2. CDR3 length: 16 amino acids. The germline CDR1 and CDR2 sequences are SGHVS and FQNEAQ. Losses at the gene ends were 5 bases for V and 2 bases for J; bases not matched to a gene: 11. The CDR3 coding sequence is TGTGCCAGCAGCGTAGGATCGGGGGGACTTCAAGAGACCCAGTACTTC. Translating gives CASSVGSGGLQETQYF.

The chain carries TRBV5-8 and TRBJ1-3, with no clear D. There are 12 residues in the CDR3. V was pared by 8 bases and J by 4 bases, with 10 bases between. The germline V gene encodes CDR1 SGHTS and CDR2 YDEGEE. Here the CDR3 DNA reads TGTGCCAGTGTGAGCCTCGGAAACACCATATATTTT. Translating it yields CASVSLGNTIYF.

CDR3 in amino acids: CASSLAADTQYF. CDR3 DNA: TGTGCCAGCAGCCTCGCGGCGGATACGCAGTATTTT. The chain employs TRBV13 and TRBJ2-3; D gene unclear. Per the germline V gene, CDR1 is PRHDT and CDR2 is FYEKMQ (reference sequence). CDR3 length: 12 residues. V lost 5 bases, J lost 6 bases, and 9 bases lay in between.